This T cell receptor (beta chain) originates from a study of blood T cell repertoires in COVID-19. Repertoires were generated with immunoSEQ multiplex PCR, while TCRdb's copy carries only in-frame clones and drops some. The data contain hundreds of thousands of clones, approximately 80% of them seen just once; the ten biggest clones take up 10%. Sequencing used peripheral blood. The TCR comes from a woman aged 80 or over with acute or convalescent COVID-19.

The CDR3 DNA sequence: TGCGCCAGCAGCCAAGATCCATCGGACAGGGAAGGGCGAAAACTGTTTTTT. Translation: CASSQDPSDREGRKLFF. This chain joins TRBV4-3 and TRBJ1-4; 8 bases are a match to TRBD1. The V and J ends lost 0 bases and 10 bases, in that order; junction bases with no gene match: 13. Germline V gives CDR1 LGHNA, CDR2 YSLEER. The CDR3 loop spans 17 amino acids.